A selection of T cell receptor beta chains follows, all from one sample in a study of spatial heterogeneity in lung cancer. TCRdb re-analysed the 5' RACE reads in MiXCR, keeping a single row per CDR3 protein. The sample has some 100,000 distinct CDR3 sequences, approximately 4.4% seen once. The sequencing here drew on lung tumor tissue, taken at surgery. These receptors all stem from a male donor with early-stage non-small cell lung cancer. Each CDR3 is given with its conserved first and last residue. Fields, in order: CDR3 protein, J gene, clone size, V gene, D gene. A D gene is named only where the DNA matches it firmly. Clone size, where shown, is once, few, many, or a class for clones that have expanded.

CASSLEPSGTQYF TRBJ2-5 . TRBV7-2 .
CASRLPGGGTTAPFF TRBJ1-1 many TRBV6-6 .
CASSQARDTGKGHGYTF TRBJ1-2 many TRBV4-1 .
CSARDLGRDTQYF TRBJ2-3 many TRBV20-1 .
CASSVRLDTQYF TRBJ2-3 many TRBV11-1 .
CASSQGYNEQFF TRBJ2-1 many TRBV14 .
CSARDLVESGNTIYF TRBJ1-3 many TRBV20-1 .
CASSPGGTSIDTQYF TRBJ2-3 many TRBV25-1 TRBD2
CASSSQETQYF TRBJ2-5 many TRBV5-1 .
CASSQDLGDLISYEQYF TRBJ2-7 few TRBV4-1 .
CSARARRAGAFF TRBJ2-3 many TRBV20-1 TRBD2
CASSPGQGASTEAFF TRBJ1-1 few TRBV4-1 TRBD1
CASSHRPGTAEFRSGANVLTF TRBJ2-6 many TRBV28 .
CASRLVLGLAGAETQYF TRBJ2-5 many TRBV6-1 TRBD2
CSVGTGEAGELFF TRBJ2-2 many TRBV29-1 TRBD1
CASSLVGSNNYGYTF TRBJ1-2 many TRBV5-6 .
CSARIGLVLDEQFF TRBJ2-1 many TRBV20-1 .
CASRGNSPLHF TRBJ1-6 . TRBV28 .
CASSPPPGSLINEQFF TRBJ2-1 many TRBV4-1 .
CSGALGGNSYEQYF TRBJ2-7 many TRBV20-1 .
CASSPLDRGQGSPLHF TRBJ1-6 . TRBV9 TRBD1
CASSFENQETQYF TRBJ2-5 many TRBV5-4 .
CASSYYASSYNEQFF TRBJ2-1 many TRBV6-6 .
CARENYEQYF TRBJ2-7 . TRBV5-1 .
CASSQFGQNSNSPLHF TRBJ1-6 . TRBV18 .
CASSSDSRTRKLFF TRBJ1-4 many TRBV28 .